This T cell receptor (beta chain) was documented in a study of T cell responses to AZD1222 COVID-19 vaccine. Study information: Second-dose intervals near 4 or 12 weeks were combined. Study-wide results and caveats: Spike-specific TCR breadth rose after two AZD1222 doses, and depth rose as well. Spike was spanned by vaccine-associated CD4 TCRs, with dominance at 160-218 and 743-854. Without day 14 samples, only post-peak T cell repertoires were studied.

Germline V gives CDR1 MNHEY, CDR2 SVGAGI. Deletions cut 7 bases from V and 4 bases from J, with 16 bases between. The CDR3 is made up of 14 amino acids. TCRdb keeps only in-frame clones here, not all; method: immunoSEQ multiplex PCR. The profile shows under 130,000 clones, more than 90% of them singletons. To note about this clone: No antigen is known for it.

The receptor was isolated from an adult in good health. The rearrangement joins TRBV6-5 to TRBJ1-1; no firm D call. This material consisted of peripheral blood, taken on day 0 of AZD1222 vaccination. The CDR3 DNA reads as TGTGCCAGCACTGCCCCAGGACGGGGCACTGAAGCTTTCTTT. This sequence encodes CASTAPGRGTEAFF.